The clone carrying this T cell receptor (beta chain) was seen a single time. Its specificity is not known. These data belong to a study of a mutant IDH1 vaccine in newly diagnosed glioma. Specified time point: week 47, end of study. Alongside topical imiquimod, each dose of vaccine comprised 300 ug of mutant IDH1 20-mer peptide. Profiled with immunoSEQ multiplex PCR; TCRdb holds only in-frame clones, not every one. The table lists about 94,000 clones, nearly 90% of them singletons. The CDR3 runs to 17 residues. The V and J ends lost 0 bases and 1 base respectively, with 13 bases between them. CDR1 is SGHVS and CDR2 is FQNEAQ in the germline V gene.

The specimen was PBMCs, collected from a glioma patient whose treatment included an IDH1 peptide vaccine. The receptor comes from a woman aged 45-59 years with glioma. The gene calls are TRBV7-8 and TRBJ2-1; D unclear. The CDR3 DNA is TGTGCCAGCAGCTTAGCGGGCGGCGGTGGGTCCTACAATGAGCAGTTCTTC. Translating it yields CASSLAGGGGSYNEQFF.